The next 27 T cell receptor beta chains were all read from a single sample in a study of cytomegalovirus exposure and HLA in healthy donors. 13 Jbeta primers and 60 Vbeta primers were used for the PCR. Sequencing used immunoSEQ multiplex PCR; TCRdb keeps in-frame clones, though not all of them. The table includes fewer than 150,000 clones, 65% to 75% detected once. Sample: PBMCs. The source is a woman between 45 and 60 years old in good health and CMV-seropositive.

This clone showed up just a few times. V and J are TRBV2 and TRBJ1-4, with 8 bases that match TRBD1. The V gene's germline CDR1 is SNHLY and CDR2 FYNNEI. V lost 3 bases and J lost 8; bases outside the gene matches: 5. This CDR3 has 14 amino acids. The CDR3 nucleotides are TGTGCCAGCAGTGACAGGGGGCAGCAAGAAAAACTGTTTTTT. Translation gives CASSDRGQQEKLFF.

The rearrangement uses TRBV6-5 and TRBJ1-5, with 8 bases fitting TRBD1. CDR3 length equals 13 residues. The trim removed 4 bases at V and 5 bases at J, leaving 1 base unmatched. Germline V lookup: CDR1 MNHEY, CDR2 SVGAGI. The CDR3 DNA reads TGTGCCAGCAGTTGGGACAGGCATCAGCCCCAGCATTTT. Translated: CASSWDRHQPQHF.

V usage is TRBV5-1 and J usage is TRBJ1-6; D perhaps matches TRBD1 (5 bases). The CDR3 totals 14 residues. Germline V gene lookup returns CDR1 SGHRS and CDR2 YFSETQ. V lost 6 bases to trimming and J lost 8 bases, with 15 bases between them. The CDR3, as DNA: TGCGCCAGCAAGAAGACAGTTGCGGATTCACCCCTCCACTTT. The encoded protein is CASKKTVADSPLHF.

The CDR3 region has the DNA TGTGCCAGCAGTGCCCTAGAGGGAAGCACTGAAGCTTTCTTT. It is translated as CASSALEGSTEAFF. The chain uses TRBV6-1 and TRBJ1-1, with unresolved D. Germline V CDR1 and CDR2: MNHNS, SASEGT. This CDR3 has 14 amino acids. Between the trimmed V and J ends, which lost 4 bases and 4 bases, there was a span of 13 bases.

Only one count was recorded for this clone. This chain uses TRBV2 with TRBJ1-4; TRBD1 is a possible D gene (5 bases). This CDR3 has 15 residues. The germline CDR1 and CDR2 sequences are SNHLY and FYNNEI. V dropped 7 bases and J dropped 3 bases, with 15 bases sitting between them. In DNA, the CDR3 is TGTGCCAGCAAATCCCCAGGGCTGCCTAATGAAAAACTGTTTTTT. This sequence encodes CASKSPGLPNEKLFF. Complete variable domain (other parts from reference TRBV2 and TRBJ1-4): EPEVTQTPSHQVTQMGQEVILRCVPISNHLYFYWYRQILGQKVEFLVSFYNNEISEKSEIFDDQFSVERPDGSNFTLKIRSTKLEDSAMYFCASKSPGLPNEKLFFGSGTQLSVL.

About this clone: Other DNA sequences in this specimen translate into the identical CDR3. The chain joins TRBV10-3 to TRBJ2-1; 14 bases fit TRBD2. Germline CDR1 and CDR2: ENHRY and SYGVKD. The CDR3 spans 20 residues. The J segment lost 0 bases and the V segment lost 3 bases, leaving 10 bases of the junction unmatched. Here the CDR3 reads CAISDPGLAGGPSSYNEQFF. In nucleotides, the CDR3 is TGTGCCATCAGTGATCCTGGACTAGCGGGGGGCCCTAGCTCCTACAATGAGCAGTTCTTC.

This rearrangement joins TRBV18 to TRBJ2-5; 8 positions match TRBD1. V shed 3 bases, J shed 4 bases, and the junction held 16 bases outside the gene matches. The CDR3 is made up of 18 amino acids. Germline V gene sequence: CDR1 KGHSH, CDR2 LQKENI. The CDR3 DNA reads TGTGCCAGCTCACCGTTCCCCGTTGGACAGGGTACCGTAGAGACCCAGTACTTC. It translates to CASSPFPVGQGTVETQYF.

V usage is TRBV6-5 and J usage is TRBJ1-2; TRBD1 aligns across 8 bases. The CDR3 has 15 residues. V was pared by 10 bases and J by 4 bases, with 14 bases of the junction left unmatched. Looked up from germline, CDR1 is MNHEY and CDR2 is SVGAGI. This chain's CDR3 is CATTLAGGFGYGYTF. In DNA form, the CDR3 reads TGTGCCACCACTTTGGCAGGGGGCTTTGGCTATGGCTACACCTTC.

The chain joins TRBV7-2 to TRBJ1-1, with TRBD1 as a possible D gene (6 bases). Germline V gives CDR1 SGHTA, CDR2 FQGNSA. The CDR3 spans 16 residues. V was clipped by 2 bases and J by 1 base, with 14 bases between them. CDR3 loop: CASSLNPSGANTEAFF. CDR3 nucleotides: TGTGCCAGCAGCTTAAACCCGTCAGGGGCGAACACTGAAGCTTTCTTT.

The V and J genes are TRBV7-9 and TRBJ2-7; D is unclear. Germline values: CDR1 SEHNR, CDR2 FQNEAQ (reference sequence). The CDR3 runs to 16 residues. V lost 6 bases to trimming and J lost 4 bases, with 22 bases between them. CDR3 nucleotides: TGTGCCAGCAGGGATAGGAGTAATTCTATGTCTTACGAGCAGTACTTC. This codes for CASRDRSNSMSYEQYF.

This sequence joins TRBV11-3 and TRBJ2-1, with 9 bases that match TRBD2. The CDR3 is 14 residues long. The V gene end was trimmed by 5 bases and the J gene end by 6 bases; junction bases not matched to a gene: 5. In germline, CDR1 is SGHNT, CDR2 YENEEA. CDR3 DNA sequence: TGTGCCAGCAGCATGGGACTAGCATCCAATGAGCAGTTCTTC. Translation gives CASSMGLASNEQFF.

The rearrangement joins TRBV6-5 to TRBJ2-2; 10 positions agree with TRBD1. Looked up from germline, CDR1 is MNHEY and CDR2 is SVGAGI. CDR3 length: 16 residues. V lost 3 bases and J lost 5; bases outside the gene matches: 6. CDR3 amino acids: CASSYRDRGRTGELFF. The CDR3 DNA reads as TGTGCCAGCAGTTATAGGGACAGGGGAAGGACCGGGGAGCTGTTTTTT.

The chain carries TRBV29-1 and TRBJ2-5; D is ambiguous. Deletions cut 3 bases from V and 1 base from J, with 6 bases between. Looked up from germline, CDR1 is SQVTM and CDR2 is ANQGSEA. The CDR3 runs 12 residues. CDR3 region: CSVERFQETQYF. DNA for the CDR3: TGCAGCGTTGAGCGGTTCCAAGAGACCCAGTACTTC.

CDR3 DNA sequence: TGTGCCAGCTCACCGGCGGGGAAGGGCTACGAGCAGTACTTC. Translation gives CASSPAGKGYEQYF. The chain combines TRBV18 with TRBJ2-7; D may be TRBD2 (6 bases). Germline V CDR1 and CDR2: KGHSH, LQKENI. This CDR3 comprises 14 residues. Trimming left V 3 bases short and J 3 bases short, with 12 bases between.

The J gene is TRBJ1-5, the V gene TRBV6-1, with D possibly being TRBD1 (6 bases). The CDR3 consists of 15 residues. The germline V and J ends were trimmed by 0 bases and 2 bases, with 8 bases remaining between them. CDR1 MNHNS and CDR2 SASEGT come from the germline V gene. CDR3 DNA sequence: TGTGCCAGCAGTGAAGCAGGGGGTCGCAATCAGCCCCAGCATTTT. The encoded protein is CASSEAGGRNQPQHF.

CDR3 protein: CASSLENRANVLTF. The CDR3 DNA reads TGTGCCAGCAGCTTGGAAAACAGGGCCAACGTCCTGACTTTC. The chain joins TRBV5-4 to TRBJ2-6; D remains ambiguous. Germline CDR1 reads SGHNT; CDR2 reads YYREEE (reference sequence). Trimming pared 0 bases from V and 5 bases from J, leaving 6 bases between. This CDR3 region has 14 residues.

The chain recombines TRBV7-9 with TRBJ2-2; 7 nucleotides line up with TRBD1. The ends lost 3 bases at V and 3 bases at J; junction bases unmatched: 1. CDR3 length equals 14 residues. CDR1 is SEHNR and CDR2 is FQNEAQ in the germline V gene (reference sequence). CDR3 sequence (DNA): TGTGCCAGCAGCTTTCAGGGGGACACCGGGGAGCTGTTTTTT. Protein product: CASSFQGDTGELFF.

This chain uses TRBV6-6 with TRBJ1-5; a weak D match, TRBD1 (6 bases). Germline V gene sequence: CDR1 MNHNY, CDR2 SVGAGI (reference sequence). The CDR3 totals 14 residues. With 5 bases removed from V and 6 bases from J, the gap between germline ends came to 14 bases. The CDR3 DNA sequence: TGTGCCAGCAGTCCTACAGGGAAACTTCAGCCCCAGCATTTT. Its translation: CASSPTGKLQPQHF.

The rearrangement uses TRBV18 and TRBJ1-1; TRBD1 might be the D (5 bases). V gave up 1 base and J gave up 1 base, with 10 bases separating them. Germline-derived CDR1 and CDR2 are KGHSH and LQKENI. The CDR3 extends over 15 amino acids. CDR3 amino acids: CASSPLTVQNTEAFF. As DNA, the CDR3 is TGTGCCAGCTCACCACTGACAGTACAGAACACTGAAGCTTTCTTT.

The chain links TRBV14 to TRBJ1-1, with TRBD1 matching over 9 bases. The CDR3 totals 15 residues. J was trimmed by 4 bases and V by 3 bases; bases with no gene match: 6. Germline V lookup: CDR1 SGHDN, CDR2 FVKESK. CDR3 in DNA: TGTGCCAGCAGCCAGGACAGGGGCGGTCTCACTGAAGCTTTCTTT. Amino acid sequence: CASSQDRGGLTEAFF.

V is TRBV6-6 and J is TRBJ2-1; TRBD2 matches 10 bases. Trimming at V came to 7 bases and at J to 7 bases, leaving 7 bases not matched to a gene. The CDR3 contains 14 residues. The germline V gene encodes CDR1 MNHNY and CDR2 SVGAGI (reference sequence). The CDR3 spells CASMLAGVANEQFF. CDR3 DNA: TGTGCCAGCATGCTAGCGGGGGTTGCGAATGAGCAGTTCTTC.

This clone was seen a few times. The gene calls are TRBV7-2 and TRBJ1-2; 9 nucleotides align to TRBD1. This CDR3 is built from 15 residues. With V trimmed by 3 bases and J by 7 bases, 9 bases remained unmatched. CDR1 is SGHTA, CDR2 FQGNSA, per germline. CDR3 residues: CASSFRGQGWGGYTF. The CDR3 coding sequence is TGTGCCAGCAGCTTCCGGGGACAGGGATGGGGTGGCTACACCTTC.

In DNA form, the CDR3 reads TGTGCCAGCAGCGACCGACTAGTAATTGAGCAGTTCTTC. Its translation is CASSDRLVIEQFF. The V and J genes are TRBV5-8 and TRBJ2-1; D is possibly TRBD2 (6 bases). The CDR3 covers 13 residues. Germline CDR1 reads SGHTS; CDR2 reads YDEGEE. The V end lost 4 bases, the J end lost 9 bases, and 14 bases lay between the germline ends.

This clone has only a few counts. The DNA for the CDR3 is TGTGCCAGCAGCTACGGGACTACCGAGCAGTACTTC. Translation: CASSYGTTEQYF. V usage is TRBV7-9 and J usage is TRBJ2-7, with 7 bases fitting TRBD2. CDR1 is SEHNR, CDR2 FQNEAQ, per germline (reference sequence). J gave up 6 bases and V 4 bases, and 3 bases lay outside the gene matches. The CDR3 contains 12 residues.

The chain couples TRBV19 to TRBJ2-3; 10 nucleotides align to TRBD2. Losses at the gene ends were 1 base for V and 7 bases for J; bases not matched to a gene: 8. Germline-derived CDR1 and CDR2 are LNHDA and SQIVND (reference sequence). This CDR3 comprises 16 residues. CDR3 residues: CASSIVTSGVINTQYF. The CDR3, as DNA: TGTGCCAGTAGTATAGTCACTAGCGGGGTGATAAATACGCAGTATTTT.

The V and J genes are TRBV2 and TRBJ1-5; possibly TRBD1 for D (6 bases). This CDR3 has 16 residues. V shed 1 base and J shed 6 bases, with 16 bases lying between them. The V gene's germline CDR1 is SNHLY and CDR2 FYNNEI. CDR3 region: CASSEVRRGGSQPQHF. The CDR3 DNA is TGTGCCAGCAGTGAAGTAAGAAGGGGGGGCAGTCAGCCCCAGCATTTT.

V and J are TRBV29-1 and TRBJ2-1; no definite D call. This CDR3 region has 12 residues. Germline lookup yields CDR1 SQVTM and CDR2 ANQGSEA. V lost 3 bases and J 8 bases, leaving 11 bases between the germline ends. The CDR3 sequence is CSVDNRRDEQFF. For the CDR3, the DNA is TGCAGCGTTGATAACCGCCGGGATGAGCAGTTCTTC.